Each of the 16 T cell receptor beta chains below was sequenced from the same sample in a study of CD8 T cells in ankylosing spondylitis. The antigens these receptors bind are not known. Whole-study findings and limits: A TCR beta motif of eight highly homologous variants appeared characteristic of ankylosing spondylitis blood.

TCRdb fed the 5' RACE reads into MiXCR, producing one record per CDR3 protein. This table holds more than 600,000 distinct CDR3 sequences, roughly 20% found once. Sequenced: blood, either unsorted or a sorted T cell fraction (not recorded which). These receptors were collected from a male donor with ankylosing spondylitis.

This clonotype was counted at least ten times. CDR3 amino acids: CASASTPKVPSGNTIYF. The CDR3 bases are TGTGCCAGCGCATCAACGCCCAAGGTGCCCTCTGGAAACACCATATATTTT. This rearrangement joins TRBV7-2 to TRBJ1-3; D gene ambiguous. Per the germline V gene, CDR1 is SGHTA and CDR2 is FQGNSA. The CDR3 is made up of 17 amino acids. The germline V and J ends were trimmed by 8 bases and 0 bases, with 20 bases remaining between them.

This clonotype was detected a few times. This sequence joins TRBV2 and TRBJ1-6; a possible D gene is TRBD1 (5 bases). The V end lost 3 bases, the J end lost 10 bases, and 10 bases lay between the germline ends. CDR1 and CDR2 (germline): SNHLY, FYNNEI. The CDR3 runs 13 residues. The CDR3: CASSERRGSPLHF. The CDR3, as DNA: TGTGCCAGCAGTGAGAGGCGGGGGTCACCCCTCCACTTT.

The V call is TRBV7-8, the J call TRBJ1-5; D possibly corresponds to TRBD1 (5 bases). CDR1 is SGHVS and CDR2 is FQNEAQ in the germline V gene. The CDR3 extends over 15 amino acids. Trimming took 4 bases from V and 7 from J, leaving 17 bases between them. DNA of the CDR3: TGTGCCAGCAGCTCCGGGGAGGGGAGGGCCCAGCCCCAGCATTTT. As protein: CASSSGEGRAQPQHF.

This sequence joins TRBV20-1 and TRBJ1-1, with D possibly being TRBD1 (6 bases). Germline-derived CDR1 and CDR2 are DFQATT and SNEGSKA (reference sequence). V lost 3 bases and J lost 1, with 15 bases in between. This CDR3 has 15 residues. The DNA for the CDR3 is TGCAGTGCTAGGGGCACAGGGACCGGGAACACTGAAGCTTTCTTT. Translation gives CSARGTGTGNTEAFF.

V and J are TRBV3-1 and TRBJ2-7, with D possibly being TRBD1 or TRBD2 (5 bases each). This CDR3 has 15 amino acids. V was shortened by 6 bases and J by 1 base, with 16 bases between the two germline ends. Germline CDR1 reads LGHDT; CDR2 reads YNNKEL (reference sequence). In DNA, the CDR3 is TGTGCCAGCAGTGGTCGGGGCGGCGGATCCTACGAGCAGTACTTC. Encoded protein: CASSGRGGGSYEQYF.

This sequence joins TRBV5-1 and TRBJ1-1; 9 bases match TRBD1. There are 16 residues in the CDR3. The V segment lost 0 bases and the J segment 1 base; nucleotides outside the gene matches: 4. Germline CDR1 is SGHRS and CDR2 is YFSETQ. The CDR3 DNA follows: TGCGCCAGCAGCTTGGGAAGGGACAGGGCGAACACTGAAGCTTTCTTT. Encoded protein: CASSLGRDRANTEAFF.

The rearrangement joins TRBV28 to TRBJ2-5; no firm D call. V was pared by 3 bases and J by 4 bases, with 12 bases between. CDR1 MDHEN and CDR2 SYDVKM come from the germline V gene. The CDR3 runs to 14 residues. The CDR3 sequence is CASSFGRRGETQYF. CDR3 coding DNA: TGTGCCAGCAGTTTTGGTCGTCGAGGAGAGACCCAGTACTTC.

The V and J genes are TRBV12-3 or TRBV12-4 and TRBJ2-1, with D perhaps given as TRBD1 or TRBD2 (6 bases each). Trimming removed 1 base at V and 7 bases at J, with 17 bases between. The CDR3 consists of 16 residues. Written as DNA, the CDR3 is TGTGCCAGCAGTTTAGTTGGGGCGGGGACACCAAATGAGCAGTTCTTC. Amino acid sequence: CASSLVGAGTPNEQFF.

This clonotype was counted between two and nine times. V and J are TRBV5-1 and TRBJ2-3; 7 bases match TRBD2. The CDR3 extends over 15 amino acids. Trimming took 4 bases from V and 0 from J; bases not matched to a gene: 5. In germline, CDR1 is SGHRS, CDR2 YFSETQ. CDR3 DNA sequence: TGCGCCAGCAGCGCCAGCGGGATGAGCACAGATACGCAGTATTTT. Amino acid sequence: CASSASGMSTDTQYF.

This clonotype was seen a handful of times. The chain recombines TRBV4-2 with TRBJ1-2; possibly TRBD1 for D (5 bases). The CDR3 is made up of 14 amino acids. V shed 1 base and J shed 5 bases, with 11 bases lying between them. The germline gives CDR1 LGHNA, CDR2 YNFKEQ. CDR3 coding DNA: TGTGCCAGCAGCCAAGCCGGGACGGTTTATGGCTACACCTTC. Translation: CASSQAGTVYGYTF.

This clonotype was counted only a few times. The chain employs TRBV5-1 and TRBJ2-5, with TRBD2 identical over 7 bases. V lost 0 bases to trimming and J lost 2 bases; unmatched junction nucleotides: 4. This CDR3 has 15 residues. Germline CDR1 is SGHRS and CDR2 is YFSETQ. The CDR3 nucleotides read TGCGCCAGCAGCTTGGTTGCGGGGGATCAAGAGACCCAGTACTTC. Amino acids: CASSLVAGDQETQYF.

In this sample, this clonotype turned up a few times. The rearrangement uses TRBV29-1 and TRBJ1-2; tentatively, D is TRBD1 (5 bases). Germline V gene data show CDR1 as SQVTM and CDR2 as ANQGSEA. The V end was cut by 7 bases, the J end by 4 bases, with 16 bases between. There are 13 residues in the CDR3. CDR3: CSAETASPYGYTF. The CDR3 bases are TGCAGCGCCGAGACAGCGTCGCCCTATGGCTACACCTTC.

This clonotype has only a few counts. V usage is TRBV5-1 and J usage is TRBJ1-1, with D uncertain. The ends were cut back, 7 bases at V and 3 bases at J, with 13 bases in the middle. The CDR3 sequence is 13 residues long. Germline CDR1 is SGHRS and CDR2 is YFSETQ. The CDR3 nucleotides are TGCGCCAGCGTGGGCAGTTCTTACACTGAAGCTTTCTTT. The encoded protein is CASVGSSYTEAFF.

CDR3 region: CASSTSGGEDTQYF. In nucleotides, the CDR3 is TGTGCCAGCAGCACTAGCGGGGGGGAAGATACGCAGTATTTT. The rearrangement uses TRBV28 and TRBJ2-3; 13 bases line up with TRBD2. Germline CDR1 is MDHEN and CDR2 is SYDVKM. This CDR3 has 14 residues. Unmatched junction bases numbered 2, after V lost 6 bases and J lost 5 bases.

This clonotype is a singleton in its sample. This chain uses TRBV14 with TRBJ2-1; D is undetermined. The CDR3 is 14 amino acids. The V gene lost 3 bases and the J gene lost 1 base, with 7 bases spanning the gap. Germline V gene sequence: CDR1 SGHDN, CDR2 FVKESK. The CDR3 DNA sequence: TGTGCCAGCAGCCATATGATGTCCTACAATGAGCAGTTCTTC. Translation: CASSHMMSYNEQFF.

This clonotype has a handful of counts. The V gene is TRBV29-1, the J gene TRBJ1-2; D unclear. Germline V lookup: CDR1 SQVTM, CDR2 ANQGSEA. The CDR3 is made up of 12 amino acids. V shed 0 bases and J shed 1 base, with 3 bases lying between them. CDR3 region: CSVEENNYGYTF. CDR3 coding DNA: TGCAGCGTTGAAGAGAATAACTATGGCTACACCTTC.